These 12 T cell receptor beta chains were sequenced from one sample in a study of cytomegalovirus exposure and HLA in healthy donors. PCR amplification relied on 60 Vbeta primers (plus 13 Jbeta primers). Clones were read by immunoSEQ multiplex PCR, and TCRdb kept only the in-frame ones, dropping some. The table has roughly 100,000 clones, over 80% seen once. Sequencing was performed on PBMCs. The receptors were gathered from a man aged 35 to 55 in good health and CMV-seronegative.

The count of this clone is one. This chain connects TRBV6-5 to TRBJ2-1, with 7 bases aligning to TRBD2. The CDR3 is 15 residues long. V shed 2 bases and J 4 bases; nucleotides not matched to a gene: 5. Germline-derived CDR1 and CDR2 are MNHEY and SVGAGI. The CDR3 DNA reads as TGTGCCAGCAGTTACAAGGCGGGGGTGTACAATGAGCAGTTCTTC. Protein product: CASSYKAGVYNEQFF.

The chain has TRBV2 and TRBJ1-2, with 9 bases identical to TRBD1. CDR1 and CDR2 from the germline V gene are SNHLY and FYNNEI. The CDR3 loop spans 17 amino acids. V lost 2 bases and J lost 0; bases outside the gene matches: 7. The CDR3 DNA is TGTGCCAGCAGTGAACGGAGAAGGGACAGGGCTAACTATGGCTACACCTTC. Translated, it gives CASSERRRDRANYGYTF.

This rearrangement joins TRBV19 to TRBJ1-5, with 7 bases matching TRBD1. Germline V lookup: CDR1 LNHDA, CDR2 SQIVND (reference sequence). V was clipped by 5 bases and J by 1 base; unmatched bases: 11. CDR3 size: 17 residues. The DNA of the CDR3 is TGTGCCAGTAGTCGCACCAAGGGGGCGGCGAGCAATCAGCCCCAGCATTTT. Its protein is CASSRTKGAASNQPQHF.

The chain links TRBV19 to TRBJ1-2; D not resolved. Germline CDR1 and CDR2: LNHDA and SQIVND (reference sequence). Trimming pared 4 bases from V and 4 bases from J, leaving 4 bases between. CDR3 length: 11 amino acids. DNA of the CDR3: TGTGCCAGTAGTACTGTCTATGGCTACACCTTC. Its protein is CASSTVYGYTF.

This chain connects TRBV7-9 to TRBJ1-1; 8 bases align to TRBD1. The CDR3 sequence is 13 residues long. Per the germline V gene, CDR1 is SEHNR and CDR2 is FQNEAQ (reference sequence). V lost 3 bases and J lost 7; bases outside the gene matches: 4. DNA of the CDR3: TGTGCCAGCAGCTTTCGGGACAGGTATGAAGCTTTCTTT. This codes for CASSFRDRYEAFF.

V is TRBV6-5 and J is TRBJ1-2, with D uncertain. Trimming stripped 4 bases from V and 8 bases from J, with 11 bases between. Germline V gene lookup returns CDR1 MNHEY and CDR2 SVGAGI. This CDR3 is built from 12 residues. This chain's CDR3 is CASSSRVGGYTF. The CDR3 DNA is TGTGCCAGCAGTTCCCGGGTAGGCGGCTACACCTTC.

This chain joins TRBV19 and TRBJ2-7; D not certain. The germline V and J ends were trimmed by 10 bases and 0 bases, with 13 bases remaining between them. The CDR3 has 13 amino acids. Germline-derived CDR1 and CDR2 are LNHDA and SQIVND (reference sequence). Written as DNA, the CDR3 is TGTGCCACAAAGTCACAGAACTCCTACGAGCAGTACTTC. Its protein product is CATKSQNSYEQYF.

To note about this clone: An end of the junction does not agree with germline; a read error may underlie this. The rearrangement uses TRBV7-7 and TRBJ1-1; 8 positions match TRBD1. Per germline, CDR1 SSHAT and CDR2 FNYEAQ (reference sequence). CDR3 length equals 14 residues. In DNA, the CDR3 is TGTGCTAGCAGCCAACTCACAGGGGGCACTGAAGCTTTCTTT. This codes for CASSQLTGGTEAFF.

The V gene is TRBV9, the J gene TRBJ2-1, with 7 bases matching TRBD2. Germline loops: CDR1 SGDLS, CDR2 YYNGEE. V lost 0 bases to trimming and J lost 9 bases; unmatched junction nucleotides: 6. The CDR3 is 14 residues long. CDR3 nucleotide sequence: TGTGCCAGCAGCGTAGACGGGGGGTACCGTGAGCAGTTCTTC. Its translation: CASSVDGGYREQFF.

This sequence joins TRBV30 and TRBJ1-1; 8 positions agree with TRBD1. Germline lookup yields CDR1 GTSNPN and CDR2 SVGIG (reference sequence). CDR3 length: 18 amino acids. J lost 3 bases, V lost 2 bases, and 17 bases had no gene match. CDR3 sequence (DNA): TGTGCCTGGAGTCGTAAGGGACAGGCCTTCTCCGGGGACACTGAAGCTTTCTTT. This gives the protein CAWSRKGQAFSGDTEAFF.

This clone showed up just a few times. The chain is built from TRBV29-1 and TRBJ1-5; tentatively, D is TRBD1 (5 bases). Germline CDR1 and CDR2: SQVTM and ANQGSEA. The CDR3 sequence is 13 residues long. The V gene lost 5 bases and the J gene lost 2 bases, with 10 bases spanning the gap. CDR3: CSVTWGGNQPQHF. The CDR3, as DNA: TGCAGCGTTACCTGGGGGGGCAATCAGCCCCAGCATTTT.

The J gene is TRBJ1-1, the V gene TRBV28; D is ambiguous. From germline, CDR1 is MDHEN and CDR2 SYDVKM. The CDR3 contains 18 residues. V was cut by 1 base and J by 0 bases, with 18 bases left in between. The CDR3 DNA sequence: TGTGCCAGCAGTTTATTTGAGGGAGGTTTCCCTATGAACACTGAAGCTTTCTTT. It is translated as CASSLFEGGFPMNTEAFF.